This record concerns one T cell receptor beta chain sequence. The antigen remains unidentified. The sample originates from a study of T-cell memory formation after mild COVID-19. Study-level background: Each donor largely had its own TCR clusters.

General study results and limits: Memory from before infection featured some responding clones, which suggests cross-reactive memory joined. Contracting clones from day 15 to 85 had balanced CD4/CD8; later expanders favoured CD4+.

This CDR3 is built from 16 residues. V lost 5 bases and J lost 2; bases outside the gene matches: 5. CDR1 and CDR2 (germline): LGHNA, YSLEER. TCR alpha and TCR beta cDNA libraries carrying sample barcodes and UMIs came from 5'RACE with constant-segment primers. TCRdb recomputed calls from the 5' RACE reads with MiXCR, one row per CDR3 protein. The profile covers roughly 200,000 distinct CDR3 sequences, with 16% appearing a single time and just over 2% taken by the ten largest. The source material was PBMCs or a T cell subset sorted from them (not recorded which). This TCR was recovered from an adult woman who had mild COVID-19 (a few samples of this study predate the infection). Cell type and time point are not known. J is TRBJ2-3 and V is TRBV4-3, with 12 positions matching TRBD2. CDR3 residues: CASSARTSGNTDTQYF. The DNA for the CDR3 is TGCGCCAGCAGCGCCCGGACTAGCGGGAACACAGATACGCAGTATTTT.